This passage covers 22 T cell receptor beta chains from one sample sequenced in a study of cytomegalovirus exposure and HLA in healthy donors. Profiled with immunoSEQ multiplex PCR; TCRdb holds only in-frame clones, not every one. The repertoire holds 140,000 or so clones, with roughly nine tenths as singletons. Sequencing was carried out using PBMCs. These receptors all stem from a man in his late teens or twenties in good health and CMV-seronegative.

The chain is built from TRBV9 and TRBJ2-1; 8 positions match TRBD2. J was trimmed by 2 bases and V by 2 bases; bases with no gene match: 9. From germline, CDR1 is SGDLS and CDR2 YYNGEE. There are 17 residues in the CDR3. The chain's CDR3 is CASSVGSGKGPYNEQFF. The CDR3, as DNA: TGTGCCAGCAGCGTTGGTAGCGGGAAGGGGCCCTACAATGAGCAGTTCTTC. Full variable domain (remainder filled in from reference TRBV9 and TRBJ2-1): DSGVTQTPKHLITATGQRVTLRCSPRSGDLSVYWYQQSLDQGLQFLIQYYNGEERAKGNILERFSAQQFPDLHSELNLSSLELGDSALYFCASSVGSGKGPYNEQFFGPGTRLTVL.

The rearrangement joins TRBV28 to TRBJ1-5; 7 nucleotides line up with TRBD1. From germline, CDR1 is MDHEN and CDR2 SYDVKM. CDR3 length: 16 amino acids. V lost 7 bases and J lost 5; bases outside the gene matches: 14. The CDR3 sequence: CASTGGGGGLYQPQHF. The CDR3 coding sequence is TGTGCCAGCACAGGGGGAGGAGGTGGGCTTTATCAGCCCCAGCATTTT.

CDR3 bases: TGTGCCAGCAGCCCCAAACGGGATACGCAGTATTTT. It codes for CASSPKRDTQYF. The rearrangement uses TRBV5-4 and TRBJ2-3; D is ambiguous. Between the trimmed V and J ends, which lost 4 bases and 6 bases, there was a span of 9 bases. CDR1 and CDR2 (germline): SGHNT, YYREEE (reference sequence). This CDR3 is 12 amino acids long.

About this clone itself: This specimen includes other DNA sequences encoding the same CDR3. CDR3 in DNA: TGTGCCAGCAGCGCCAACACAGATACGCAGTATTTT. It specifies CASSANTDTQYF. This rearrangement joins TRBV9 to TRBJ2-3; no clear D. V lost 3 bases to trimming and J lost 2 bases, with 4 bases between them. The CDR3 is 12 residues long. CDR1 is SGDLS and CDR2 is YYNGEE in the germline V gene.

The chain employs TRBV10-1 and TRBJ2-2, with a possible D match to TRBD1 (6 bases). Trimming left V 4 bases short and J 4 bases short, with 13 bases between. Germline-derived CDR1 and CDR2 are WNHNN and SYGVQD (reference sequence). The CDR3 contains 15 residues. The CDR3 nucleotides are TGCGCCAGCAGTGGAGGGGGTGCGGGCACCGGGGAGCTGTTTTTT. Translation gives CASSGGGAGTGELFF.

In DNA, the CDR3 is TGTGCCAGCAGTGACTCAGACGGATCCTACGAGCAGTACTTC. It encodes CASSDSDGSYEQYF. The V call is TRBV5-4, the J call TRBJ2-7; unclear D gene. Germline V gene sequence: CDR1 SGHNT, CDR2 YYREEE (reference sequence). The CDR3 sequence is 14 residues long. Trimming left V 5 bases short and J 1 base short, with 13 bases between.

The CDR3 DNA reads TGTGCCAGCAGCTGGGGGATCGGGGACAGGGGCTACGAGCAGTACTTC. Its translation: CASSWGIGDRGYEQYF. The genes are TRBV5-5 and TRBJ2-7, with 10 bases matching TRBD1. The CDR3 consists of 16 residues. CDR1 and CDR2 (germline): SGHKS, YYEKEE (reference sequence). V lost 3 bases and J lost 3; bases outside the gene matches: 9.

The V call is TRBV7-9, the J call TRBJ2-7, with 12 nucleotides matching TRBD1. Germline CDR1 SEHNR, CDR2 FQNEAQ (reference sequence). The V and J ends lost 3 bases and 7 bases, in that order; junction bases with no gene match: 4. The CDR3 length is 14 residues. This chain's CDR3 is CASSLGQGAGEQYF. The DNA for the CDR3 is TGTGCCAGCAGCTTGGGACAGGGGGCCGGGGAGCAGTACTTC.

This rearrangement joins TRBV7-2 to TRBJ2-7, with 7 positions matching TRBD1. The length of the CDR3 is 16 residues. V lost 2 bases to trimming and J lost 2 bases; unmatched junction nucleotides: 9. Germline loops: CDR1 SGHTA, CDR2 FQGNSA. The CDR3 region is CASSLSPSTGPYEQYF. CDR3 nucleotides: TGTGCCAGCAGCTTATCCCCCTCGACAGGGCCCTACGAGCAGTACTTC.

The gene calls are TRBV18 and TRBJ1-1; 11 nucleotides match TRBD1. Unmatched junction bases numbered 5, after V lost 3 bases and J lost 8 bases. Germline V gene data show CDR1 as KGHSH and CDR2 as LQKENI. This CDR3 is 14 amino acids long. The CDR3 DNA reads TGTGCCAGCTCACCGAGGACAGGGGGCCAAGAAGCTTTCTTT. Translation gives CASSPRTGGQEAFF.

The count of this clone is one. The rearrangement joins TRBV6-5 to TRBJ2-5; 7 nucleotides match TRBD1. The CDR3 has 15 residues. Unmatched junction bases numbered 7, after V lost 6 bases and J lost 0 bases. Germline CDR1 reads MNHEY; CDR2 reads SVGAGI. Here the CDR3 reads CASRRTGMYQETQYF. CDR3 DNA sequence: TGTGCCAGCAGAAGGACAGGAATGTACCAAGAGACCCAGTACTTC.

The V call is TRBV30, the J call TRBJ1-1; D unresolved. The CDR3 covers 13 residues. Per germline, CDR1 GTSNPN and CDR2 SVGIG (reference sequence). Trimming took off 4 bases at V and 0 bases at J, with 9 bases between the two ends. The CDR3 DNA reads TGTGCCTGGACGATAGCCTTGAACACTGAAGCTTTCTTT. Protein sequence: CAWTIALNTEAFF.

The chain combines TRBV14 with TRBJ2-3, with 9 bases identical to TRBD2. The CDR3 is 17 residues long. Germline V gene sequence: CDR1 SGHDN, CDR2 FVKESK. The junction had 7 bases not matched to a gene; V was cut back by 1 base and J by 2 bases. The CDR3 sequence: CASSQVVAGEYTDTQYF. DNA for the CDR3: TGTGCCAGCAGCCAAGTAGTAGCGGGGGAGTACACAGATACGCAGTATTTT.

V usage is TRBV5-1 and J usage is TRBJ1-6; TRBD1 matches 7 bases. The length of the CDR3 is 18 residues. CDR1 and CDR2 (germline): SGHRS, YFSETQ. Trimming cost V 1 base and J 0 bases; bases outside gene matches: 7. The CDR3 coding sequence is TGCGCCAGCAGCTTGTCTGGGACAGCGAGCTCCTATAATTCACCCCTCCACTTT. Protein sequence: CASSLSGTASSYNSPLHF.

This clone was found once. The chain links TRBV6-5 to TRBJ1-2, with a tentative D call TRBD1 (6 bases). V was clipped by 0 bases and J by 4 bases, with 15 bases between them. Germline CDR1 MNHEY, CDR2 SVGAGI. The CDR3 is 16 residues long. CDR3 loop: CASSYSTRARGYGYTF. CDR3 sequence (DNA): TGTGCCAGCAGTTACTCAACGCGCGCCAGGGGCTATGGCTACACCTTC.

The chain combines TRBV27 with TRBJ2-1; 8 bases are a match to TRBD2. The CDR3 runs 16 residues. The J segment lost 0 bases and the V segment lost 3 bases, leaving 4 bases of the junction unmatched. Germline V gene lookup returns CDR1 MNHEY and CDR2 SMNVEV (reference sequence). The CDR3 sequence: CASSLDSGDSYNEQFF. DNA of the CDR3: TGTGCCAGCAGTTTGGATAGCGGGGACTCCTACAATGAGCAGTTCTTC.

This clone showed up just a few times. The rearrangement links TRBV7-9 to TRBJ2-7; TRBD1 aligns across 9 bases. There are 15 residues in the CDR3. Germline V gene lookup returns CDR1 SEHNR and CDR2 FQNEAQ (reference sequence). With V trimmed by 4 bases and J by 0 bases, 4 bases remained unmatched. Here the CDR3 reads CASSSRTGASYEQYF. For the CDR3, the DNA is TGTGCCAGCAGCTCACGGACAGGGGCCTCCTACGAGCAGTACTTC.

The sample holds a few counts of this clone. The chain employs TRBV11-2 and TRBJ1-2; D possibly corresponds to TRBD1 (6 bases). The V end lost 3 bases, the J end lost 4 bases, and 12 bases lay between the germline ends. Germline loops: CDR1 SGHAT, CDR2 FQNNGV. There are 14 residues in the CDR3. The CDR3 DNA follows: TGTGCCAGCAGCTTCGGGGGGGCTGCCTATGGCTACACCTTC. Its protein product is CASSFGGAAYGYTF.

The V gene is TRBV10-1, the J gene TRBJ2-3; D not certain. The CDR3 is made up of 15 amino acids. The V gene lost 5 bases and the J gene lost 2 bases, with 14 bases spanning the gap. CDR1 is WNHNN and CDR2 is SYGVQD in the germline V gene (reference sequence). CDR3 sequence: CASSPSAGYTDTQYF. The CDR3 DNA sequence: TGCGCCAGCAGTCCCAGCGCTGGTTACACAGATACGCAGTATTTT.

The CDR3 DNA follows: TGTGCCAGCAGCCCGCCGACTAGCGGGGGCTTACTGTACAATGAGCAGTTCTTC. It encodes CASSPPTSGGLLYNEQFF. V usage is TRBV9 and J usage is TRBJ2-1, with 12 bases matching TRBD2. With V trimmed by 4 bases and J by 4 bases, 12 bases remained unmatched. This CDR3 spans 18 amino acids. Germline CDR1 is SGDLS and CDR2 is YYNGEE.

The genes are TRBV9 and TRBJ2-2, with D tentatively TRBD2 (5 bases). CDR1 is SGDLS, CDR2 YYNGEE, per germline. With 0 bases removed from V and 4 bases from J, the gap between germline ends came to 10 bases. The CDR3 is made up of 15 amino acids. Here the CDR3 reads CASSVGGASTGELFF. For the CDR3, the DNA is TGTGCCAGCAGCGTAGGGGGAGCAAGCACCGGGGAGCTGTTTTTT.

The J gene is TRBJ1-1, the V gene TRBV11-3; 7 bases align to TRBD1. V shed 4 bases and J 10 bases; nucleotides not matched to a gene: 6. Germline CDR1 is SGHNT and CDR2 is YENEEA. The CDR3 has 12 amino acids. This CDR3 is CASSSKQGIAFF. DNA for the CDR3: TGTGCCAGCAGCTCAAAACAGGGGATAGCTTTCTTT. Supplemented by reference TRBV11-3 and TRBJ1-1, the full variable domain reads EAGVVQSPRYKIIEKKQPVAFWCNPISGHNTLYWYLQNLGQGPELLIRYENEEAVDDSQLPKDRFSAERLKGVDSTLKIQPAELGDSAVYLCASSSKQGIAFFGQGTRLTVV.